Detailed here is one T cell receptor (beta chain). Its antigen is not identified. The CDR3 end lies 3 residues beyond the end of the read and is filled in from the germline J gene. The sample comes from a study of T cells in women clearing cervical HPV infection. Overall study context: Case blood drawn at lesion detection; control blood after infection cleared. Cases' blood sampling followed lesion detection by median approximately 150 days (90 to 200). Study results and caveats: It is unknown whether associations predate infection; no effector/memory or HPV-specific sorting.

This table comes from immunoSEQ multiplex PCR, and its TCRdb copy is limited to in-frame clones, with some not included. With under 35,000 clones in the sample, the ten largest clones hold approximately 1.5%. This CDR3 contains 14 residues. V was cut by 3 bases and J by 0 bases, with 7 bases left in between. Germline loops: CDR1 KGHSH, CDR2 LQKENI. The receptor was isolated from a woman between 18 and 75 years old with a cervical HPV16 infection that either progressed to CIN3+ or cleared (not recorded which). V gene TRBV18 combines with J gene TRBJ2-3, with D possibly TRBD1 on 5 matching bases. The specimen sequenced was blood buffy coat. The CDR3 bases that were read are TGTGCCAGCTCACCTCCAGGGAGCACAGATACG. Protein sequence: CASSPPGSTDT. The full CDR3 protein is CASSPPGSTDTQYF.